The entry below gives a single TCR beta chain sequence along with its context. The antigen is undetermined. J gave up 3 bases and V 5 bases, and 5 bases lay outside the gene matches. CDR1 is LNHDA, CDR2 SQIVND, per germline (reference sequence). The CDR3 length is 14 residues. The PCR was carried out with 60 Vbeta primers and 13 Jbeta primers. The method was immunoSEQ multiplex PCR; TCRdb's version includes in-frame clones alone and lacks a portion of them. The sample consists of 100,000 to 150,000 clones, about 72% of them appearing once. This record comes from a study of cytomegalovirus exposure and HLA in healthy donors. Study-level results: For most TCR sequences rarity was the rule, although some public TCRs occurred in many donors.

The sequencing input was PBMCs. This TCR was recovered from a female donor in good health and CMV-seronegative. The chain links TRBV19 to TRBJ1-2, with 8 bases fitting TRBD1. The CDR3, as DNA: TGTGCCAGTAGTCCGGGGGACAGGCACTATGGCTACACCTTC. This codes for CASSPGDRHYGYTF.